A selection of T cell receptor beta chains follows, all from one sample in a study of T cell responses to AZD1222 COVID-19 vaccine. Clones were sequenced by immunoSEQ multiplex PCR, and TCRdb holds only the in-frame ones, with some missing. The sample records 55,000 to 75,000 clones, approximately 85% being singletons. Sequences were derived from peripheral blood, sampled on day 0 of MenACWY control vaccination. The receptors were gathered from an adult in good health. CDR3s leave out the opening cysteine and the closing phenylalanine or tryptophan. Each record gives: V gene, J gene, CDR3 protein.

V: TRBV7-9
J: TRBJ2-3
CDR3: ASSLGTEQDTQY

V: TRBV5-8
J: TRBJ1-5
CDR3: ASSLSGGVRQPQH

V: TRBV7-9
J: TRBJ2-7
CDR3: ASRDGVLEQY

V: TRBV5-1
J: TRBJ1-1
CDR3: ASSSKLGTGIEAF

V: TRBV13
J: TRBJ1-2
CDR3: ASSLAQGDYGYT

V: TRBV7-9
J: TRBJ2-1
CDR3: ASSLGRTEHNEQF

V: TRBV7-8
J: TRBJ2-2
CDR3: ASSVRQGLGRTGELF

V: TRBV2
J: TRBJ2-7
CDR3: ASSELSPFGEQY

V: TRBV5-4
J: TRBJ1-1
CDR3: ASQIQGPRDTEAF

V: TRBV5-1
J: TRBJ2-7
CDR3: ASSDGTGDYEQY

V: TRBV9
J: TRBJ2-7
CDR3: ASSKTGQVKSEQY

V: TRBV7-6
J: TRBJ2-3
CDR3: ASSPRDRGGDTQY

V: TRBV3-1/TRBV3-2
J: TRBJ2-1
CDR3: ASSQAGGPYNEQF

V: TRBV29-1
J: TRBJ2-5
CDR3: SGTEETQY

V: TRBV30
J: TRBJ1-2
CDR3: AWSDGAKDGYT

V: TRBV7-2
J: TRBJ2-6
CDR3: ASSFYIPGASGANVLT

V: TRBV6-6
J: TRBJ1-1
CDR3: ASSYEGQGWSEAF

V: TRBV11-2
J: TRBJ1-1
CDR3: ASSPGAGAGNTEAF

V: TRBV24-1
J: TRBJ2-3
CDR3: ATSDSDRGGTDTQY

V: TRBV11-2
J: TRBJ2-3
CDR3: ASRTRLGGTDTQY

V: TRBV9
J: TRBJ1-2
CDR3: AEGFYYT

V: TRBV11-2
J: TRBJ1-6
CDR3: ASSVQGFGNSPLH

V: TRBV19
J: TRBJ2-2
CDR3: ASSISATGGTGELF

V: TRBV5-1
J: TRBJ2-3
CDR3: ASSLAQGADTQY

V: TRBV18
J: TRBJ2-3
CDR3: ASSNGGAETDTQY

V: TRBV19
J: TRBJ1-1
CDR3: ASSLPGFTEAF

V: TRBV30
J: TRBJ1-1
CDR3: AWRVRDRDDTEAF

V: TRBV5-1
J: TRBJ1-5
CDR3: ASSLGPGTSQPQH

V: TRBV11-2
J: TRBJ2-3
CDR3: ASSPTGTSSDTQY

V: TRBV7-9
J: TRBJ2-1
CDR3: ASSLEVVPGGNEQF

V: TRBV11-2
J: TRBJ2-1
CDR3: ASSLDRGRASEQF

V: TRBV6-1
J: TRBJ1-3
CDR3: ASSEIAGNSGNTIY

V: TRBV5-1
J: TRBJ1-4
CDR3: ASSPSGTGDEKLF

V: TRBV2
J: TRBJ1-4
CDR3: ASSRETNEKLF

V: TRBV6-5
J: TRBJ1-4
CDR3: ASSFRGLGNEKLF

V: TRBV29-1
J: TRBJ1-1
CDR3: SVVASDRRRTEAF

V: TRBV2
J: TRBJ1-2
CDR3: ASSSAGTYGYT

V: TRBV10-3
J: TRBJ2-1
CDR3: AISDPGQAPYNEQF